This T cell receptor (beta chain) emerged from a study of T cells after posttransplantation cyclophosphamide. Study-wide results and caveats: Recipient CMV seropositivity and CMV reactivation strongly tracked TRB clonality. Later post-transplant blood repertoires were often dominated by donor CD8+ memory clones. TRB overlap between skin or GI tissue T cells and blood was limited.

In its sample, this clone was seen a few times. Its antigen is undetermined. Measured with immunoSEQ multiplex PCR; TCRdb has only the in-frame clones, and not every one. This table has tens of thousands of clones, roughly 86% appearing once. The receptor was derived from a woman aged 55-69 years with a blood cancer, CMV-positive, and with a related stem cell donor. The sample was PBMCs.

CDR3 region: CAWSVLNDSPLHF. In DNA form, the CDR3 reads TGTGCCTGGAGTGTACTTAACGATTCACCCCTCCACTTT. This sequence joins TRBV30 and TRBJ1-6; D call uncertain. CDR3 length: 13 amino acids. Per the germline V gene, CDR1 is GTSNPN and CDR2 is SVGIG (reference sequence). V lost 0 bases to trimming and J lost 8 bases, with 8 bases between them.